Listed here are 24 T cell receptor beta chains from one sample, sequenced in a study of T cell responses to AZD1222 COVID-19 vaccine listed by TCRdb under 2021. Interpreted using the paper, the time point label stands for: about 28 days (+/-7) after the second vaccine dose. The library was made by the immunoSEQ multiplex PCR assay. As stored in TCRdb, this immuneACCESS dataset retains in-frame rearrangements with V and J assigned. A fraction of the clones does not appear; measured against another copy, unresolved V genes explain less than half of the discrepancy, and the remainder lacks a known reason. Present in this sample are more than 100,000 clones, 80% to 95% of which were seen just once. Roughly 2% of the sample rests with the top ten. This sample comprised peripheral blood, obtained 28 days after the second AZD1222 dose. Every receptor here comes from an adult who received the AZD1222 COVID-19 vaccine.

The DNA of the CDR3 is TGCGCCAGCAGCCAAGACTGGGGTGGCTATGGCTACACCTTC. Translation gives CASSQDWGGYGYTF. The genes are TRBV4-3 and TRBJ1-2, with D uncertain. Looked up from germline, CDR1 is LGHNA and CDR2 is YSLEER. V was pared by 0 bases and J by 4 bases, with 9 bases between. The CDR3 is 14 amino acids.

The chain has TRBV12-3 or TRBV12-4 and TRBJ1-1, with D uncertain. This CDR3 is 12 amino acids long. V dropped 1 base and J dropped 11 bases, with 11 bases sitting between them. Written as DNA, the CDR3 is TGTGCCAGCAGTTTAGGTGTGGGTCGGGCTTTCTTT. Amino acid sequence: CASSLGVGRAFF.

The chain couples TRBV5-1 to TRBJ2-2, with D tentatively TRBD2 (6 bases). The CDR3 runs to 16 residues. CDR1 SGHRS and CDR2 YFSETQ come from the germline V gene. Trimming removed 3 bases at V and 1 base at J, with 13 bases between. The CDR3 sequence is CASSSSGRENTGELFF. CDR3 in DNA: TGCGCCAGCAGCTCTTCGGGGCGGGAGAACACCGGGGAGCTGTTTTTT. The whole variable domain, remainder taken from reference TRBV5-1 and TRBJ2-2, is KAGVTQTPRYLIKTRGQQVTLSCSPISGHRSVSWYQQTPGQGLQFLFEYFSETQRNKGNFPGRFSGRQFSNSRSEMNVSTLELGDSALYLCASSSSGRENTGELFFGEGSRLTVL.

In DNA form, the CDR3 reads TGTGCCAGCAGCGTAGTGCGACTAGCGGGACAAACCGGGGAGCTGTTTTTT. Its translation: CASSVVRLAGQTGELFF. The V gene is TRBV9, the J gene TRBJ2-2, with 11 bases that match TRBD2. Germline lookup yields CDR1 SGDLS and CDR2 YYNGEE. V lost 0 bases and J lost 5; bases outside the gene matches: 6. CDR3 size: 17 residues.

CDR3 nucleotides: TGTGCCAGCAGCTTGGGCCCGCTCTCTGGAAACACCATATATTTT. Translation gives CASSLGPLSGNTIYF. The genes are TRBV5-4 and TRBJ1-3; D unclear. The V gene lost 0 bases and the J gene lost 0 bases, with 7 bases spanning the gap. The germline V gene encodes CDR1 SGHNT and CDR2 YYREEE (reference sequence). This CDR3 is built from 15 residues.

The rearrangement links TRBV6-5 to TRBJ1-6, with 7 bases fitting TRBD1. V was clipped by 6 bases and J by 13 bases; unmatched bases: 12. CDR3 length: 14 residues. Germline assignment: CDR1 MNHEY and CDR2 SVGAGI. For the CDR3, the DNA is TGTGCCAGCAGCCCCGGGACAGCCCTTCGCCCCCTCCACTTT. Protein: CASSPGTALRPLHF.

The rearrangement joins TRBV19 to TRBJ1-1, with D tentatively TRBD1 (6 bases). CDR1 LNHDA and CDR2 SQIVND come from the germline V gene (reference sequence). This CDR3 spans 14 amino acids. Trimming took 0 bases from V and 3 from J, leaving 8 bases between them. This CDR3 is CASSIDKGDTEAFF. In nucleotides, the CDR3 is TGTGCCAGTAGTATAGACAAGGGGGACACTGAAGCTTTCTTT.

The chain carries TRBV5-5 and TRBJ1-4; D gene uncertain. The germline V gene has CDR1 SGHKS and CDR2 YYEKEE (reference sequence). Trimming shortened V by 0 bases and J by 7 bases, and 10 bases separated the two germline ends. The CDR3 has 14 amino acids. CDR3 in DNA: TGTGCCAGCAGCTTGGTGGGGAGATTTGAAAAACTGTTTTTT. Its protein product is CASSLVGRFEKLFF.

The V gene is TRBV5-1, the J gene TRBJ1-5; D remains unclear. The CDR3 extends over 11 amino acids. Germline V gives CDR1 SGHRS, CDR2 YFSETQ. The V end was cut by 9 bases, the J end by 5 bases, with 9 bases between. The CDR3 loop reads CANRLDQPQHF. CDR3 nucleotides: TGCGCCAACCGCTTGGATCAGCCCCAGCATTTT.

The count of this clone is one. The rearrangement links TRBV5-1 to TRBJ1-6; TRBD1 agrees at 9 bases. CDR1 is SGHRS, CDR2 YFSETQ, per germline. V trimming: 0 bases; J trimming: 8 bases; junction bases outside the gene matches: 3. This CDR3 comprises 15 residues. The CDR3, as DNA: TGCGCCAGCAGCTTGGCCGGACAGGGGTATTCACCCCTCCACTTT. It translates to CASSLAGQGYSPLHF.

The chain uses TRBV19 and TRBJ1-6; 11 nucleotides agree with TRBD1. The CDR3 runs to 13 residues. Germline loops: CDR1 LNHDA, CDR2 SQIVND (reference sequence). The V and J ends lost 10 bases and 10 bases, in that order; junction bases with no gene match: 6. In nucleotides, the CDR3 is TGTGCCACATCCGGGACAGGGGGGTCACCCCTCCACTTT. Translation: CATSGTGGSPLHF.

This clone was observed a handful of times. V usage is TRBV30 and J usage is TRBJ2-3; D is ambiguous. The CDR3 runs to 12 residues. Germline CDR1 reads GTSNPN; CDR2 reads SVGIG (reference sequence). The V end was cut by 0 bases, the J end by 2 bases, with 3 bases between. The CDR3 bases are TGTGCCTGGAGTGTAATCACAGATACGCAGTATTTT. Translation: CAWSVITDTQYF.

This clone was recorded once. The rearrangement links TRBV5-1 to TRBJ2-1, with 11 bases identical to TRBD1. The CDR3 loop spans 14 amino acids. V was clipped by 4 bases and J by 8 bases; unmatched bases: 5. Germline V gene lookup returns CDR1 SGHRS and CDR2 YFSETQ. The CDR3 bases are TGCGCCAGCAGCCCGGGACAGGGGGGCGATGAGCAGTTCTTC. Translated, it gives CASSPGQGGDEQFF.

The gene calls are TRBV11-2 and TRBJ2-7; the match to TRBD2 covers 11 bases. J was trimmed by 2 bases and V by 5 bases; bases with no gene match: 5. Germline assignment: CDR1 SGHAT and CDR2 FQNNGV. This CDR3 contains 15 residues. In DNA, the CDR3 is TGTGCCAGCAGCCGCCTGACTAGCGGGGCCTACGAGCAGTACGTC. It encodes CASSRLTSGAYEQYV.

The rearrangement uses TRBV10-3 and TRBJ2-2; TRBD1 matches 9 bases. Looked up from germline, CDR1 is ENHRY and CDR2 is SYGVKD. This CDR3 is 14 amino acids long. The junction had 4 bases not matched to a gene; V was cut back by 8 bases and J by 3 bases. In DNA form, the CDR3 reads TGTGCCATCCCCCGGGACAGGGACACCGGGGAGCTGTTTTTT. This gives the protein CAIPRDRDTGELFF.

The J gene is TRBJ2-3, the V gene TRBV19; 11 positions agree with TRBD2. Germline V gives CDR1 LNHDA, CDR2 SQIVND (reference sequence). The V gene end was trimmed by 4 bases and the J gene end by 1 base; junction bases not matched to a gene: 7. CDR3 length: 17 residues. The CDR3 spells CASSKLAGVGGTDTQYF. Here the CDR3 DNA reads TGTGCCAGTAGTAAACTAGCGGGAGTCGGGGGCACAGATACGCAGTATTTT.

This CDR3 is CASSPQTETYEQYV. The CDR3 DNA is TGTGCCAGCTCACCCCAGACAGAGACCTACGAGCAGTACGTC. The chain carries TRBV18 and TRBJ2-7; D is perhaps TRBD1 (5 bases). CDR1 KGHSH and CDR2 LQKENI come from the germline V gene. Trimming took 3 bases from V and 2 from J, leaving 11 bases between them. This CDR3 contains 14 residues.

The J gene is TRBJ2-5, the V gene TRBV21-1; TRBD2, the D gene given by the table, was not confirmed from the DNA. TRBV21-1 is listed as a pseudogene. There are 15 residues in the CDR3. CDR3 coding DNA: TGTGCCAGCAGCCCCGGGTCGGTCCTCCAAGAGACCCAGTACTTC. This codes for CASSPGSVLQETQYF.

The chain recombines TRBV9 with TRBJ2-1; 9 positions match TRBD2. The J segment lost 10 bases and the V segment lost 3 bases, leaving 14 bases of the junction unmatched. There are 16 residues in the CDR3. Germline loops: CDR1 SGDLS, CDR2 YYNGEE. The CDR3 nucleotides read TGTGCCAGCAGCGCCGGTTTGCGGGGGGGCCCTCGGGAGCAGTTCTTC. It encodes CASSAGLRGGPREQFF.

This chain uses TRBV2 with TRBJ1-5; 8 positions match TRBD1. Germline V gives CDR1 SNHLY, CDR2 FYNNEI. J lost 2 bases, V lost 7 bases, and 4 bases had no gene match. The CDR3 is 14 amino acids. CDR3 in DNA: TGTGCCAGCAATGCACAGGGGGGCAATCAGCCCCAGCATTTT. Translating it yields CASNAQGGNQPQHF.

This rearrangement joins TRBV12-5 to TRBJ1-6, with 7 nucleotides matching TRBD1. Germline V CDR1 and CDR2: LGHNT, FRNRAP. J gave up 0 bases and V 1 base, and 3 bases lay outside the gene matches. The CDR3 is 17 residues long. CDR3 loop: CASGLGGQSSYNSPLHF. In DNA, the CDR3 is TGTGCTAGTGGTTTGGGGGGACAGAGCTCCTATAATTCACCCCTCCACTTT.

This clone appeared a single time. This chain connects TRBV5-6 to TRBJ2-3, with D possibly being TRBD1 or TRBD2 (5 bases each). Per the germline V gene, CDR1 is SGHDT and CDR2 is YYEEEE. This CDR3 is 15 amino acids long. Trimming stripped 3 bases from V and 6 bases from J, with 17 bases between. The CDR3: CASSSSSGPPDTQYF. In DNA, the CDR3 is TGTGCCAGCAGCTCCTCCTCGGGGCCACCCGATACGCAGTATTTT. Complete variable domain (other parts from reference TRBV5-6 and TRBJ2-3): DAGVTQSPTHLIKTRGQQVTLRCSPKSGHDTVSWYQQALGQGPQFIFQYYEEEERQRGNFPDRFSGHQFPNYSSELNVNALLLGDSALYLCASSSSSGPPDTQYFGPGTRLTVL.

The chain employs TRBV9 and TRBJ1-6, with D maybe TRBD1 (6 bases). V was cut by 3 bases and J by 6 bases, with 10 bases left in between. Germline V gene lookup returns CDR1 SGDLS and CDR2 YYNGEE. This CDR3 is built from 14 residues. The CDR3 DNA reads TGTGCCAGCAGCGAACAGGGAACTAATTCACCCCTCCACTTT. Protein product: CASSEQGTNSPLHF.

The V call is TRBV6-5, the J call TRBJ1-2; D gene ambiguous. The CDR3 extends over 13 amino acids. Trimming shortened V by 7 bases and J by 7 bases, and 16 bases separated the two germline ends. Germline V gene sequence: CDR1 MNHEY, CDR2 SVGAGI. The CDR3 DNA is TGTGCCAGCAATGGAGATCTTCCTGGTGGCTACACCTTC. Its translation is CASNGDLPGGYTF.